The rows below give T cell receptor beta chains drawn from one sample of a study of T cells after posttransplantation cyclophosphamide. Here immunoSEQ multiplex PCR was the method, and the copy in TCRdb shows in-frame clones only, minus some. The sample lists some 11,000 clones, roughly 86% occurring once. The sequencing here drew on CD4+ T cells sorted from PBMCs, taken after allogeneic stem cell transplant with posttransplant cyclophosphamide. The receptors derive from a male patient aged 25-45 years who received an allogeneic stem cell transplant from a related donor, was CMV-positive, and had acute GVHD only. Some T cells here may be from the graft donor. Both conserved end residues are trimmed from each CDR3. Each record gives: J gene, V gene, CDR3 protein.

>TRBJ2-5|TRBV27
ASSFQAQETQY
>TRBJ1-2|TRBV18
ASSPPGGYTYGYT
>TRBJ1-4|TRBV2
ASSVWQQNEKLF
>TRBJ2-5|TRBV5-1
ASSLGQGGETQY
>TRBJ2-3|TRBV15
ATSRERADTQY
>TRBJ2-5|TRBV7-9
ASSPGLVRIWTQY
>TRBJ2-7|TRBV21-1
ASVSIYEQY
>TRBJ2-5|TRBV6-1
ASSELQGPQETQY
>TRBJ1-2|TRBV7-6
ASSLRFQGSSFGYT
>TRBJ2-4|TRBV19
ASSIIGTDKNIQY
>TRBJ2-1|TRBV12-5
ASGFSLAGEYNEQF
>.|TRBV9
ASSVQAYGYEQY
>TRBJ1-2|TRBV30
AWMVDRGFGYT
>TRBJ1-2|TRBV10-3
AISESGDRSYGYT
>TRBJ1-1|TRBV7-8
ASSLGLTGDSNTEAF
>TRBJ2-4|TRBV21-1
ASSKGDRLSAKNIQY
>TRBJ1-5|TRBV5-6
ASSLRGQNSNQPQH
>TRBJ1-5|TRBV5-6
ASSLGGGTYQPQH
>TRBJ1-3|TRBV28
ASRSGQGGNTIY
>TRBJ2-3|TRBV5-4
ASSVRLAGGLDTQY
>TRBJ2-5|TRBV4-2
ASSQGVRRGSETQY
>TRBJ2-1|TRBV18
ASSSDRGYNEQF
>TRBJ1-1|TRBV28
ASRVNRVPNTEAF
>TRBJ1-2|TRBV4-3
ASSRQDSGNYGYT
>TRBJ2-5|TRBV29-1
SVSGTGESETQY
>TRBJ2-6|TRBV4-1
VSSQVPWASSGANVLT
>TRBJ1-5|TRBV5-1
ASRFAQNQPQH
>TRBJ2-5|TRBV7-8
ASSLVFGQQETQY
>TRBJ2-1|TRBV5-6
ASSLSHLAGANNEQF
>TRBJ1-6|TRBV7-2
ASSLDGRGVNSPLH
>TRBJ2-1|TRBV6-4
ASSDSGGGSYNEQF
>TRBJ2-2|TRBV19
ASSIPGTGELF
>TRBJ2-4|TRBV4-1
ASSQVLLVKNIQY
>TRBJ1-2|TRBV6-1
ASSDQVRRDRYGYT
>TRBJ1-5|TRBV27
ASSPLKTGSSNQPQH
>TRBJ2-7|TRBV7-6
ASPRGTKKTYEQY
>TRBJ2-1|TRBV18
ASSLAALLDEQF
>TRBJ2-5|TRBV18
ASSLGGNQETQY